What follows are 10 T cell receptor beta chains derived from one specimen sequenced in a study of cytomegalovirus exposure and HLA in healthy donors. Both 60 Vbeta primers and 13 Jbeta primers went into the PCR. Sequencing used immunoSEQ multiplex PCR; TCRdb keeps in-frame clones, though not all of them. This sample contains just under 60,000 clones. Input material: PBMCs. These receptors all stem from a male donor in good health and CMV-seronegative.

Remarks on this clone: The junction shows a germline mismatch at one end, possibly a read error. The rearrangement uses TRBV18 and TRBJ1-1; weak D call: TRBD1 (5 bases). Germline assignment: CDR1 KGHSH and CDR2 LQKENI. The CDR3 is made up of 15 amino acids. The CDR3 region is CASSPQGREGTEDFF. The CDR3, as DNA: TGTGCCAGCTCACCGCAGGGACGGGAGGGAACTGAAGATTTCTTT. Using reference TRBV18 and TRBJ1-1 for the parts outside the CDR3, the full variable domain is NAGVMQNPRHLVRRRGQEARLRCSPMKGHSHVYWYRQLPEEGLKFMVYLQKENIIDESGMPKERFSAEFPKEGPSILRIQQVVRGDSAAYFCASSPQGREGTEDFFGQGTRLTVV.

The chain links TRBV28 to TRBJ2-5, with D perhaps TRBD2 (5 bases). Germline CDR1 and CDR2: MDHEN and SYDVKM. The V and J ends lost 3 bases and 11 bases respectively, with 16 bases between them. The CDR3 loop spans 13 amino acids. The CDR3 protein is CASSFSAPWLQYF. CDR3 DNA: TGTGCCAGCAGTTTTAGCGCCCCCTGGTTGCAGTACTTC.

The chain couples TRBV7-2 to TRBJ1-3; 8 nucleotides align to TRBD1. CDR1 SGHTA and CDR2 FQGNSA come from the germline V gene. The junction had 8 bases not matched to a gene; V was cut back by 6 bases and J by 4 bases. The CDR3 is 15 residues long. Here the CDR3 reads CASRSGQGVGNTIYF. CDR3 sequence (DNA): TGTGCCAGCAGATCCGGACAGGGTGTAGGAAACACCATATATTTT.

The chain links TRBV19 to TRBJ1-2; the D gene is possibly TRBD1 (5 bases). V lost 1 base and J lost 0, with 15 bases in between. The CDR3 contains 17 residues. CDR1 and CDR2 (germline): LNHDA, SQIVND (reference sequence). The CDR3 sequence: CASSIGVGRPSNYGYTF. The CDR3 DNA reads as TGTGCCAGTAGTATAGGAGTGGGGCGGCCCTCTAACTATGGCTACACCTTC.

CDR3 nucleotides: TGTGCCAGCAGCGGAGAGCACGCGGGAGGATACACCGGGGAGCTGTTTTTT. Translated: CASSGEHAGGYTGELFF. The chain employs TRBV9 and TRBJ2-2, with 8 positions matching TRBD2. Trimming cost V 3 bases and J 3 bases; bases outside gene matches: 10. Germline lookup yields CDR1 SGDLS and CDR2 YYNGEE. This CDR3 region has 17 residues.

The rearrangement uses TRBV7-9 and TRBJ2-3; 12 bases agree with TRBD2. The CDR3 length is 15 residues. Looked up from germline, CDR1 is SEHNR and CDR2 is FQNEAQ (reference sequence). The J segment lost 3 bases and the V segment lost 7 bases, leaving 5 bases of the junction unmatched. The chain's CDR3 is CASTLTSGSTDTQYF. CDR3 sequence (DNA): TGTGCCAGCACCTTGACTAGCGGGAGTACAGATACGCAGTATTTT.

This chain's CDR3 is CASLRGAYSGNTIYF. The DNA for the CDR3 is TGTGCCAGCCTAAGGGGTGCCTACTCTGGAAACACCATATATTTT. The chain recombines TRBV6-1 with TRBJ1-3; TRBD1 is a possible D gene (5 bases). The germline CDR1 and CDR2 sequences are MNHNS and SASEGT. The CDR3 spans 15 residues. V lost 8 bases and J lost 0, with 14 bases in between.

The chain recombines TRBV2 with TRBJ2-1, with 9 positions matching TRBD1. The CDR3 covers 16 residues. Trimming took 2 bases from V and 8 from J; bases not matched to a gene: 10. Germline V lookup: CDR1 SNHLY, CDR2 FYNNEI. CDR3 region: CASSEWDREDRYEQFF. The DNA of the CDR3 is TGTGCCAGCAGTGAATGGGACAGGGAAGATCGTTATGAGCAGTTCTTC.

This chain joins TRBV6-5 and TRBJ2-1, with 8 bases lining up with TRBD2. Germline values: CDR1 MNHEY, CDR2 SVGAGI. The CDR3 loop spans 15 amino acids. V lost 5 bases and J lost 8; bases outside the gene matches: 11. This CDR3 reads CASSPGTSPGDEQFF. The CDR3 nucleotides read TGTGCCAGCAGTCCGGGGACTAGTCCTGGGGATGAGCAGTTCTTC.

The CDR3 coding sequence is TGTGCCAGCAGCTTAACGAAGACAGGCAACTATGGCTACACCTTC. It encodes CASSLTKTGNYGYTF. The genes are TRBV7-2 and TRBJ1-2, with D possibly being TRBD1 (6 bases). Trimming stripped 2 bases from V and 2 bases from J, with 12 bases between. The CDR3 has 15 residues. Germline loops: CDR1 SGHTA, CDR2 FQGNSA.